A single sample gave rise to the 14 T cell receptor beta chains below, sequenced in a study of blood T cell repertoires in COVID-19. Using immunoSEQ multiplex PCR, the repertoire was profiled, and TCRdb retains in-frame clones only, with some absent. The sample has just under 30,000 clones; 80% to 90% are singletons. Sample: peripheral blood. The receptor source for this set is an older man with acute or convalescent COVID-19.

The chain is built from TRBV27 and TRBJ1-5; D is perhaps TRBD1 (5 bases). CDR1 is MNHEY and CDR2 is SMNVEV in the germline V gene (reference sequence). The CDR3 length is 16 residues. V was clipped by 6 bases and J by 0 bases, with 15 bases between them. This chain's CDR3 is CASSTAGGNSNQPQHF. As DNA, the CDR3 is TGTGCCAGCAGCACGGCCGGGGGGAATAGCAATCAGCCCCAGCATTTT.

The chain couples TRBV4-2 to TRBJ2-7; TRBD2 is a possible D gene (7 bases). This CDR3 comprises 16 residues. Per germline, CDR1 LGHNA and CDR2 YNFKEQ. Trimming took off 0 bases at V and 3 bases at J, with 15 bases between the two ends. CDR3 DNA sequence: TGTGCCAGCAGCCAAGACCCAGACGGGGGGCGCTACGAGCAGTACTTC. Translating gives CASSQDPDGGRYEQYF.

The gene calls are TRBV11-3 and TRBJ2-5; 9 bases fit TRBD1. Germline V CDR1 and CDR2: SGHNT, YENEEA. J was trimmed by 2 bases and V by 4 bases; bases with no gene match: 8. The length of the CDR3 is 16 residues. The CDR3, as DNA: TGTGCCAGCAGCTCGCCGGGACAGGGTGGACAAGAGACCCAGTACTTC. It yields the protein CASSSPGQGGQETQYF.

The CDR3 DNA is TGCGCCAGCAGCTTGAGGACAGAACCTAACTATGGCTACACCTTC. It translates to CASSLRTEPNYGYTF. The chain has TRBV5-1 and TRBJ1-2, with a tentative D call TRBD1 (6 bases). Germline CDR1 SGHRS, CDR2 YFSETQ. Between the trimmed V and J ends, which lost 1 base and 0 bases, there was a span of 10 bases. The CDR3 contains 15 residues.

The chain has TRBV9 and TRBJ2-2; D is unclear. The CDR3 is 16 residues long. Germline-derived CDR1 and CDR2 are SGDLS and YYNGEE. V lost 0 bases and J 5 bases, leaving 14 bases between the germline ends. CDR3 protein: CASSVAARVSTGELFF. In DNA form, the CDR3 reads TGTGCCAGCAGCGTAGCGGCCCGGGTTAGTACCGGGGAGCTGTTTTTT.

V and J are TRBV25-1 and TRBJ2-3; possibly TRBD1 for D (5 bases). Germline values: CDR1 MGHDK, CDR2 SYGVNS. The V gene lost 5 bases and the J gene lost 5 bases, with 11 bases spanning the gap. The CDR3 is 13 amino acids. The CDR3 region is CASSPVGRDTQYF. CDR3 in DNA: TGTGCCAGCAGTCCCGTGGGGCGAGATACGCAGTATTTT.

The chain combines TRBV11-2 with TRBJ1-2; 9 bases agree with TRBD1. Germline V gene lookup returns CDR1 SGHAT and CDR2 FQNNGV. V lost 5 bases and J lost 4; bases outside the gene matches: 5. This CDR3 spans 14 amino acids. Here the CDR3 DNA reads TGTGCCAGCAGCCAAACGGGACAGGGCTATGGCTACACCTTC. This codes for CASSQTGQGYGYTF.

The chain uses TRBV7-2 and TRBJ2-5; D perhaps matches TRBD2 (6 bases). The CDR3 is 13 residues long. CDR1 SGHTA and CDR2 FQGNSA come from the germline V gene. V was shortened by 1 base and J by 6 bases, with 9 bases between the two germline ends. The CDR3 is CASSLVAGQTQYF. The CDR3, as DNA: TGTGCCAGCAGCTTAGTGGCGGGGCAGACCCAGTACTTC.

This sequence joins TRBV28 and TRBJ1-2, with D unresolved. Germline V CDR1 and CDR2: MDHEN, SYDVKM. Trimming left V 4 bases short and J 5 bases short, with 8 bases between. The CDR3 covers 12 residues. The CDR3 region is CASSSGLYGYTF. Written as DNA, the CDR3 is TGTGCCAGCAGTTCAGGACTTTATGGCTACACCTTC.

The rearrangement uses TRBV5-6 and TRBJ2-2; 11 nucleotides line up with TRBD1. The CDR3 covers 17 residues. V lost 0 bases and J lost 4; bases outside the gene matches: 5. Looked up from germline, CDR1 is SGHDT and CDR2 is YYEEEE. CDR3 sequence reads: CASSLGTGGYGTGELFF. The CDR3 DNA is TGTGCCAGCAGCTTGGGGACAGGGGGCTACGGCACCGGGGAGCTGTTTTTT.

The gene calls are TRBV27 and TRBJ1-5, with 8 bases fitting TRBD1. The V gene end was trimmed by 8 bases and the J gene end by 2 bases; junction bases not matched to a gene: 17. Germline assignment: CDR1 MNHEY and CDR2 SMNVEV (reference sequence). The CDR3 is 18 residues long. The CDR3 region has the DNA TGTGCCAGCCGACCCGGGACACAGGGGGAACCTGGCAATCAGCCCCAGCATTTT. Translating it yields CASRPGTQGEPGNQPQHF.

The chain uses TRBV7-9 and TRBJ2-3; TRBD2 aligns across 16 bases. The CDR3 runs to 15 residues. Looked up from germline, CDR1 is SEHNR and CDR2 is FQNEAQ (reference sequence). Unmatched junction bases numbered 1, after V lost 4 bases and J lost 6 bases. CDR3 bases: TGTGCCAGCAGCTGGGGACTAGCGGGGGGGGATACGCAGTATTTT. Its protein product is CASSWGLAGGDTQYF.

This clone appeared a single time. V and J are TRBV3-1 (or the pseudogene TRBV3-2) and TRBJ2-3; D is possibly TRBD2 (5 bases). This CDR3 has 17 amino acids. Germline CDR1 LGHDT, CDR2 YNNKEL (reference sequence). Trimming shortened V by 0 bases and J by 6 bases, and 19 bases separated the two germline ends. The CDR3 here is CASSQDLASGLRDTQYF. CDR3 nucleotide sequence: TGTGCCAGCAGCCAAGACCTCGCCAGCGGTTTAAGGGATACGCAGTATTTT.

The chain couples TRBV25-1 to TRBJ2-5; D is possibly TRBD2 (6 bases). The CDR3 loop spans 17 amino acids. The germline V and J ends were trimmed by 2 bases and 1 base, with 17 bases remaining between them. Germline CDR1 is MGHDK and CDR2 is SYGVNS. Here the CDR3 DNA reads TGTGCCAGCAGTGAACGCGGGGCAGGTCCACTCCAAGAGACCCAGTACTTC. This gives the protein CASSERGAGPLQETQYF.